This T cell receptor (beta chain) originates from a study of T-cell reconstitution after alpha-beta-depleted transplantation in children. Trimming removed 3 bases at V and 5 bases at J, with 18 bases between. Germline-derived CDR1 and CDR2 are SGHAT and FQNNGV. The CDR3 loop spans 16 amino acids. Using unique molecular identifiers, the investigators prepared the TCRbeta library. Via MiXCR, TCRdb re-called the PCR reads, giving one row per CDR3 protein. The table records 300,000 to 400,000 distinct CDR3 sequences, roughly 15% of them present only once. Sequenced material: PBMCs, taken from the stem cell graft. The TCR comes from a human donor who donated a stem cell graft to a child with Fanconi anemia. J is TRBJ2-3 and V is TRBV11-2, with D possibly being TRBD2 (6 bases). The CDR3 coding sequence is TGTGCCAGCAGCTTGCGGAGGGATTTTGCGCGAGATACGCAGTATTTT. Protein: CASSLRRDFARDTQYF.